This T cell receptor beta chain was captured by sequencing in a study of T-cell reconstitution after alpha-beta-depleted transplantation in children. Study results and caveats: Several hundred graft clones that had expanded were reportedly the source of alpha-beta T cells about two months after transplant. A year had passed since transplant, and T-cell counts and diversity by then came mostly from newly produced T cells. Several patients had high TCRbeta diversity at day 60; it came from surviving recipient T cells and thymic progenitors.

The authors prepared the TCRbeta library with unique molecular identifiers. TCRdb independently ran MiXCR on the PCR reads; one entry per CDR3 protein. This sample carries some 80,000 distinct CDR3 sequences, over 15% of them seen once, and the ten largest clones take 51%. V was clipped by 3 bases and J by 0 bases; unmatched bases: 4. The CDR3 has 18 residues. Germline V CDR1 and CDR2: MGHRA, YSYEKL. Comments on this clonotype: Antigen unknown.

Material: PBMCs, mostly from graft donor cells, obtained 360 days after TCRalphabeta/CD19-depleted stem cell transplant. V is TRBV4-1 and J is TRBJ2-3; 15 bases fit TRBD2. The TCR was taken from a male patient under 10 years old who had a stem cell transplant for acute lymphoblastic leukemia, so the T cells may come from the graft donor. The CDR3 spells CASSHAGTSGRSTDTQYF. CDR3 sequence (DNA): TGCGCCAGCAGCCACGCCGGGACTAGCGGGAGGAGCACAGATACGCAGTATTTT.